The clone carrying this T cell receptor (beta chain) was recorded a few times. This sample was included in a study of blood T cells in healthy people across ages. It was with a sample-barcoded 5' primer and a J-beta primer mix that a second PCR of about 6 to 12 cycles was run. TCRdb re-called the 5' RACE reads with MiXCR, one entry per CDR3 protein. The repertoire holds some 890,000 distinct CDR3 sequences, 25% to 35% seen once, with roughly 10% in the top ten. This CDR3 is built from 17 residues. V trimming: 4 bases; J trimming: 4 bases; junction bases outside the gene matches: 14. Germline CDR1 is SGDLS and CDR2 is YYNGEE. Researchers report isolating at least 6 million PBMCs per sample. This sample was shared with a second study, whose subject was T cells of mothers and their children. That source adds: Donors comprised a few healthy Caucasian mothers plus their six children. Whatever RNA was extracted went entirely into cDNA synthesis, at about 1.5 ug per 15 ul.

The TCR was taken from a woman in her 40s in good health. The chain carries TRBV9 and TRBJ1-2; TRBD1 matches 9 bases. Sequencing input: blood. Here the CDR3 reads CASSLPGWGQGSYGYTF. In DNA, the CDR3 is TGTGCCAGCAGCCTCCCGGGATGGGGACAGGGCTCCTATGGCTACACCTTC.